This TCR beta chain was observed in a study of blood T cell repertoires in COVID-19. Profiled with immunoSEQ multiplex PCR; TCRdb holds only in-frame clones, not every one. The sample holds 250,000 to 300,000 clones; nearly 90% are singletons and the top ten take roughly 2.9%. This CDR3 comprises 18 residues. Per the germline V gene, CDR1 is SGDLS and CDR2 is YYNGEE. This clone occurred once. One junction end disagrees with the germline gene, perhaps due to a read error. This sequence originates from a woman aged 45-65 years who had been exposed to COVID-19. This chain connects TRBV9 to TRBJ2-5, with 16 nucleotides matching TRBD2. The sample taken for sequencing was PBMCs or T cells enriched from blood (not recorded which). The CDR3 protein is CASSVAPGLAGGQEAQYF. The DNA for the CDR3 is TGTGCCAGCAGCGTAGCCCCGGGACTAGCGGGGGGGCAAGAGGCCCAGTACTTC.